This T cell receptor beta chain was recorded in a study of post-analysis software for immune sequencing data. Study-wide results and caveats: Controls showed lower frequencies than patients for four to six TRBV segments, and TRBV5-6, TRBV5-1 and TRBV20-1 were among these.

This clonotype was observed a few times. Its specificity is unknown. Unique molecular identifiers featured in each of the TCR beta cDNA libraries. One entry per CDR3 protein results from TCRdb running MiXCR on the PCR reads. The sample holds about 540,000 distinct CDR3 sequences, about a third seen once. Looked up from germline, CDR1 is DFQATT and CDR2 is SNEGSKA (reference sequence). CDR3 size: 14 residues. J was trimmed by 3 bases and V by 3 bases; bases with no gene match: 4. V usage is TRBV20-1 and J usage is TRBJ2-7; 11 positions match TRBD2. The TCR originated in a girl between 2 and 17 years old with multiple sclerosis. Material for sequencing was blood. The CDR3 DNA follows: TGCAGTGCTAGTACCGGGACTAGCGGCTACGAGCAGTACTTC. As protein: CSASTGTSGYEQYF.